This TCR beta chain is drawn from a study of blood T cell repertoires in COVID-19. The germline CDR1 and CDR2 sequences are SEHNR and FQNEAQ (reference sequence). There are 18 residues in the CDR3. With 4 bases clipped from V and 1 base from J, the junction kept 16 bases outside the gene matches. Original data processing: Reference gene primer amplification gave estimated nucleated cell counts. Profiling relied on immunoSEQ multiplex PCR, and the TCRdb table lists in-frame clones only, not all of them. From that table come the V and J calls and clone size; the DNA was used to work out D and trimming. The sample has 100,000 or so clones, roughly 81% seen once.

Material for sequencing was peripheral blood. This sequence originates from a human donor in a cohort sampled during active COVID-19. This chain connects TRBV7-9 to TRBJ2-7, with TRBD1 matching over 7 bases. CDR3 in amino acids: CASSYSVGQAKSSYEQYF. CDR3 DNA: TGTGCCAGCAGCTATTCCGTCGGACAGGCGAAATCTTCCTACGAGCAGTACTTC.